The 9 T cell receptor beta chains below were found in one sample sequenced in a study of T-cell reconstitution after alpha-beta-depleted transplantation in children. Preparation of the TCRbeta library used unique molecular identifiers. A single record per CDR3 protein comes from TCRdb applying MiXCR to the PCR reads. This table holds 250,000 to 350,000 distinct CDR3 sequences, around 9.6% found once. Sequenced material: PBMCs from the stem cell graft donor, taken from the stem cell graft. The receptors were gathered from a human donor who donated a stem cell graft to a child with SCID.

The chain recombines TRBV6-1 with TRBJ2-1, with D possibly being TRBD1 (5 bases). From germline, CDR1 is MNHNS and CDR2 SASEGT. The CDR3 is made up of 14 amino acids. V was pared by 9 bases and J by 2 bases, with 14 bases between. DNA for the CDR3: TGTGCCAGTGTTGGGGCAGGACCCTACAATGAGCAGTTCTTC. This gives the protein CASVGAGPYNEQFF.

The sample holds many counts of this clonotype. The J gene is TRBJ1-4, the V gene TRBV25-1, with D unresolved. Germline CDR1 and CDR2: MGHDK and SYGVNS. The CDR3 is 15 amino acids. Trimming took off 6 bases at V and 0 bases at J, with 11 bases between the two ends. The CDR3 DNA reads TGTGCCAGCAGCCCTCCTCTTGCAACTAATGAAAAACTGTTTTTT. Translated: CASSPPLATNEKLFF. Full variable domain (remainder filled in from reference TRBV25-1 and TRBJ1-4): EADIYQTPRYLVIGTGKKITLECSQTMGHDKMYWYQQDPGMELHLIHYSYGVNSTEKGDLSSESTVSRIRTEHFPLTLESARPSHTSQYLCASSPPLATNEKLFFGSGTQLSVL.

This clonotype was seen repeatedly, ten times or more. This chain links TRBV21-1 with TRBJ2-3; no DNA check was done on the table's D call, TRBD2. TRBV21-1 constitutes a pseudogene. CDR3 size: 16 residues. The CDR3 loop is CASSIQAGGPIDTQYF. The DNA of the CDR3 is TGTGCCAGCAGCATCCAAGCGGGGGGGCCAATAGATACGCAGTATTTT.

The rearrangement links TRBV7-9 to TRBJ1-4; D might be TRBD1 (6 bases). Germline V lookup: CDR1 SEHNR, CDR2 FQNEAQ (reference sequence). This CDR3 has 15 amino acids. V was clipped by 1 base and J by 4 bases, with 10 bases between them. CDR3 amino acids: CASSLGGQSNEKLFF. The CDR3 nucleotides are TGTGCCAGCAGCTTAGGTGGACAGAGTAATGAAAAACTGTTTTTT.

This clonotype was seen more than once but under ten times. The chain employs TRBV11-2 and TRBJ2-2, with TRBD2 matching over 12 bases. This CDR3 contains 16 residues. The germline V gene encodes CDR1 SGHAT and CDR2 FQNNGV. Trimming removed 3 bases from V and 5 bases from J; junction bases left unmatched: 4. CDR3 region: CASSFGLAGRTGELFF. The CDR3 region has the DNA TGTGCCAGCAGCTTCGGACTAGCGGGGAGGACCGGGGAGCTGTTTTTT.

V usage is TRBV5-1 and J usage is TRBJ2-6; the D is unclear. Germline V gene sequence: CDR1 SGHRS, CDR2 YFSETQ. V was cut by 0 bases and J by 0 bases, with 4 bases left in between. CDR3 length: 15 residues. As DNA, the CDR3 is TGCGCCAGCAGCTTGGTCCGCTCTGGGGCCAACGTCCTGACTTTC. This translates into CASSLVRSGANVLTF.

This clonotype has more than one count but fewer than ten. CDR3 in amino acids: CSAKGHNSGANVLTF. The CDR3 coding sequence is TGCAGTGCTAAGGGCCACAACTCTGGGGCCAACGTCCTGACTTTC. This chain links TRBV20-1 with TRBJ2-6; D remains ambiguous. Deletions cut 4 bases from V and 0 bases from J, with 10 bases between. This CDR3 region has 15 residues. Germline assignment: CDR1 DFQATT and CDR2 SNEGSKA (reference sequence).

The rearrangement joins TRBV3-1 to TRBJ2-5; 15 bases fit TRBD2. The CDR3 consists of 17 residues. CDR1 and CDR2 from the germline V gene are LGHDT and YNNKEL (reference sequence). V shed 8 bases and J 3 bases; nucleotides not matched to a gene: 10. The CDR3 DNA sequence: TGTGCCAGCTTCCGGGAGAGGACTAGCGGGGGGGAAGAGACCCAGTACTTC. Its protein product is CASFRERTSGGEETQYF.

The chain links TRBV6-1 to TRBJ2-7; D may match TRBD1 or TRBD2 (5 bases each). The germline V gene has CDR1 MNHNS and CDR2 SASEGT. The CDR3 has 15 amino acids. Deletions cut 2 bases from V and 3 bases from J, with 14 bases between. The CDR3 sequence is CASSESGTALYEQYF. The DNA for the CDR3 is TGTGCCAGCAGTGAATCCGGGACGGCCCTCTACGAGCAGTACTTC.